Described below is a single TCR beta chain sequence and its context. Antigen specificity is unknown. The data are from a study of PD-1 blockade in classical Hodgkin lymphoma. Assay: immunoSEQ multiplex PCR; the TCRdb copy retains only in-frame clones and omits some. The sample holds 40,000 to 55,000 clones, just under 80% seen once. Study findings and constraints: TCR diversity rose significantly by C4D1 in CD4+ but not CD8+ cells.

The CDR3 sequence is 12 residues long. Trimming stripped 7 bases from V and 5 bases from J, with 6 bases between. CDR1 and CDR2 from the germline V gene are MNHNS and SASEGT. As for time point: cycle 4 day 1 (C4D1), after less than seven weeks of nivolumab. Every patient was affected by relapse after autologous stem cell transplantation, while exposure to brentuximab vedotin was not uniform. This TCR was recovered from a human donor with classical Hodgkin lymphoma. The chain joins TRBV6-1 to TRBJ1-6; D gene uncertain. Here the sequenced sample was peripheral blood mononuclear cells (PBMCs), taken before the fourth cycle of nivolumab. The CDR3 DNA sequence: TGTGCCAGCATGATTGATAATTCACCCCTCCACTTT. This gives the protein CASMIDNSPLHF.